Sequencing of this T cell receptor beta chain was carried out in a study of Ad26.COV2.S vaccination and SARS-CoV-2 variants. Generated by immunoSEQ multiplex PCR, the TCRdb table keeps only in-frame clones and is missing some. This table holds some 300,000 clones, more than 70% found once. The CDR3 loop spans 13 amino acids. Trimming took off 1 base at V and 2 bases at J, with 3 bases between the two ends. Germline CDR1 SGHTA, CDR2 FQGTGA. Treatment here: around 19 received Ad26.COV2.S at low or high dose, single or two shots; 5 received placebo; per-sample allocation not given. Sampling took place 63 days after the first vaccine or placebo injection.

The chain has TRBV7-3 and TRBJ2-1; D remains unclear. The sequenced sample was peripheral blood, obtained in a trial of Ad26.COV2.S vaccine versus placebo. This receptor was obtained from a person between 18 and 65 years old who received the Ad26.COV2.S COVID-19 vaccine or a placebo. As DNA, the CDR3 is TGTGCCAGCAGCTTAAGTCCCTACAATGAGCAGTTCTTC. Encoded protein: CASSLSPYNEQFF.